This T cell receptor beta chain was retrieved from a study of blood T cell repertoires in COVID-19. Study-level background: The United States, Italy and Spain were the sources of the acute and convalescent COVID-19 samples.

Methods used by the authors: How many nucleated cells were present was estimated from reference gene primer amplification. TCRdb keeps only in-frame clones here, not all; method: immunoSEQ multiplex PCR. D and trimming come from the DNA, and the V and J calls and clone size come from that table. In the table there are approximately 180,000 clones, 85% to 90% of which are singletons. The CDR3 totals 13 residues. Trimming cost V 1 base and J 4 bases, with 7 bases left between them. From germline, CDR1 is LGHDT and CDR2 YNNKEL (reference sequence). Material: peripheral blood. This sequence originates from a woman in her 70s with COVID-19, enrolled during active disease. The chain has TRBV3-1 (or the pseudogene TRBV3-2) and TRBJ1-2, with TRBD1 as a possible D gene (6 bases). In DNA, the CDR3 is TGTGCCAGCAGCCAAGTGGACAGCTATGGCTACACCTTC. Protein: CASSQVDSYGYTF.